These 2 T cell receptor beta chains originate from one sample sequenced in a study of cytomegalovirus exposure and HLA in healthy donors. This PCR relied on a set of 60 Vbeta primers and 13 Jbeta primers. Libraries were prepared by immunoSEQ multiplex PCR; TCRdb keeps only in-frame clonotypes and omits some of them. The sample shows under 150,000 clones, 60% to 85% of them seen only once. Sequencing used PBMCs. Every receptor here comes from a woman aged 18-29 years in good health and CMV-seronegative.

The V call is TRBV5-1, the J call TRBJ2-3, with unresolved D. Looked up from germline, CDR1 is SGHRS and CDR2 is YFSETQ. V was trimmed by 1 base and J by 0 bases, leaving 15 bases between them. CDR3 length equals 17 residues. The CDR3 sequence is CASSLSSQPTSTDTQYF. In DNA form, the CDR3 reads TGCGCCAGCAGCTTGAGTAGTCAACCGACTAGCACAGATACGCAGTATTTT.

This clone has a single count. V is TRBV4-2 and J is TRBJ1-6; a weak D match, TRBD1 (5 bases). The CDR3 is made up of 14 amino acids. Germline V gene sequence: CDR1 LGHNA, CDR2 YNFKEQ. The V gene lost 3 bases and the J gene lost 13 bases, with 16 bases spanning the gap. CDR3 residues: CASSQTIGGSPLHF. The DNA of the CDR3 is TGTGCCAGCAGCCAGACGATTGGGGGGTCGCCCCTCCACTTT.